A selection of T cell receptor beta chains follows, all from one sample in a study of spatial heterogeneity in lung cancer. TCRdb processed the 5' RACE reads anew with MiXCR; each CDR3 protein has one entry. The sample holds approximately 92,000 distinct CDR3 sequences, more than 10% seen once. The sequences come from PBMCs, collected at surgery. These receptors were obtained from a male donor with early-stage non-small cell lung cancer. The CDR3 runs from the conserved cysteine through the conserved F or W. Each record gives: V gene, J gene, D gene, clone size, CDR3 DNA, CDR3 protein. The D gene is left open where the match is weak. Clone size appears in some rows only: once, few, many, or a class for an expanded clone.

TRBV27	TRBJ1-2	-	few	TGTGCCAGCAGTTATCAGGGTACGGACTATGGCTACACCTTC	CASSYQGTDYGYTF
TRBV6-2/TRBV6-3	TRBJ1-5	TRBD1	-	TGTGCCAGCAGAAGCAATCGACAGGGGGGGAATCAGCCCCAGCATTTT	CASRSNRQGGNQPQHF
TRBV6-6	TRBJ2-7	TRBD2	few	TGTGCCAGCAGTTACTCAGCTAGTCTAGCGGGAGGTGACGAGCAGTACTTC	CASSYSASLAGGDEQYF
TRBV5-1	TRBJ1-4	TRBD1	-	TGCGCCAGCAGCTCCGGAGGACAGGGACGCGAAAAACTGTTTTTT	CASSSGGQGREKLFF
TRBV18	TRBJ2-5	-	-	TGTGCCAGCTCACCACCTTATGGGGCTGCAGAGACCCAGTACTTC	CASSPPYGAAETQYF
TRBV24-1	TRBJ1-1	-	-	TGTGCCACCAGCAAACAGGGTTCCAACACTGAAGCTTTCTTT	CATSKQGSNTEAFF
TRBV5-1	TRBJ2-5	-	few	TGCGCCAGCAGCTTTTTCGCCGGAGAGACCCAGTACTTC	CASSFFAGETQYF
TRBV28	TRBJ1-1	-	many	TGTGCCAGCACGTCCAATATGAACACTGAAGCTTTCTTT	CASTSNMNTEAFF
TRBV3-1	TRBJ1-1	-	-	TGTGCCAGCAGCCAAACTCTTAAGTTTGAAGCTTTCTTT	CASSQTLKFEAFF
TRBV6-1	TRBJ2-1	TRBD1	-	TGTGCCAGCAGAGGACAGGGGGCCGAAAATGAGCAGTTCTTC	CASRGQGAENEQFF
TRBV5-4	TRBJ2-7	-	few	TGTGCCAGCAGACCATTTACTAGCTCCTACGAGCAGTACTTC	CASRPFTSSYEQYF
TRBV12-3/TRBV12-4	TRBJ2-1	TRBD1	many	TGTGCCAGCAGTTCCCGACAGGGGCGAGTTGTGGACAATGAGCAGTTCTTC	CASSSRQGRVVDNEQFF
TRBV21-1	TRBJ2-1	-	few	TGTGCCAGCAGCAATCAATACAATGAGCAGTTCTTC	CASSNQYNEQFF
TRBV15	TRBJ2-3	-	-	TGTGCCACCAGCAGAGCGACAGAGAGCACAGATACGCAGTATTTT	CATSRATESTDTQYF
TRBV6-5	TRBJ2-5	-	few	TGTGCCAGCAGTTACTCGACAGCGATGTGGGAGACCCAGTACTTC	CASSYSTAMWETQYF
TRBV7-2	TRBJ2-3	TRBD2	-	TGTGCCAGCAGCCGTGGACTAGCGGGGGGAGCAGATACGCAGTATTTT	CASSRGLAGGADTQYF
TRBV5-1	TRBJ2-3	-	-	TGCGCCAGCAGCTTCTCGGGGCGGGGTACAGATACGCAGTATTTT	CASSFSGRGTDTQYF
TRBV7-2	TRBJ1-2	TRBD1	few	TGTGCCAGCAGCTCCCAGGGGGGGGCTTTTGGTGGCTACACCTTC	CASSSQGGAFGGYTF
TRBV28	TRBJ1-2	-	-	TGTGCCAGCAGTTACGGATCGGGAGCTAACTATGGCTACACCTTC	CASSYGSGANYGYTF
TRBV7-9	TRBJ2-1	TRBD2	-	TGTGCCAGCAGCTTGTGGCTAGCGGGATACAATGAGCAGTTCTTC	CASSLWLAGYNEQFF
TRBV12-3/TRBV12-4	TRBJ2-7	-	-	TGTGCCAGCAGCCGAGGGGGGAGCTCCTACGAGCAGTACTTC	CASSRGGSSYEQYF
TRBV7-9	TRBJ2-1	-	-	TGTGCCAGCAGCTTAGGGGACCACTACAATGAGCAGTTCTTC	CASSLGDHYNEQFF
TRBV11-1	TRBJ2-7	TRBD1	few	TGTGCCAGCAGCCTAATGGGACAGGAGAAGCAGTACTTC	CASSLMGQEKQYF
TRBV11-3	TRBJ2-1	-	many	TGTGCCAGCAGCTCCCGACTAAACAATGAGCAGTTCTTC	CASSSRLNNEQFF
TRBV12-5	TRBJ2-3	TRBD2	many	TGTGCTACATGCAACCGGACTAGCGGGATATGGAAAAGCACAGATACGCAGTATTTT	CATCNRTSGIWKSTDTQYF
TRBV6-5	TRBJ1-6	-	-	TGTGCCAGCAGTTACTCGGAGGGACCGCTACACTTT	CASSYSEGPLHF
TRBV3-1	TRBJ1-1	-	few	TGTGCCAGCAGCCAAGATGTGTCGCCATCCCGATTT	CASSQDVSPSRF
TRBV28	TRBJ2-3	-	few	TGTGCCAGCAGTTTTGGCGGGATCTTAAGAGATACGCAGTATTTT	CASSFGGILRDTQYF
TRBV27	TRBJ2-7	TRBD1	few	TGTGCCAGCAGAAGGACAGGGGTCGACGAGCAGTACTTC	CASRRTGVDEQYF
TRBV18	TRBJ2-2	-	-	TGTGCCAGCTCATCTACCTCGGCAAAAGGGGCCGGGGAGCTGTTTTTT	CASSSTSAKGAGELFF
TRBV27	TRBJ2-7	TRBD2	many	TGTGCCAGCAGAGTAGCGGGGGTCTCCTACGAGCAGTACTTC	CASRVAGVSYEQYF
TRBV5-1	TRBJ1-5	-	-	TGCGCCAGCAGCCCCACGGGTCAGCCCCAGCATTTT	CASSPTGQPQHF
TRBV21-1	TRBJ2-5	-	-	TGTGCCAGCAGCAAAGATGGGCTCTCCGGGAAATTGAAGTTGGAGACCCAGTACTTC	CASSKDGLSGKLKLETQYF
TRBV2	TRBJ2-3	-	-	TGTGCCAGCAGTGAATCGCCCGGCACAGATACGCAGTATTTT	CASSESPGTDTQYF
TRBV6-1	TRBJ2-5	-	many	TGTGCCAGCAACCCGTCCATCTCGCCCCTCCAAGAGACCCAGTACTTC	CASNPSISPLQETQYF
TRBV20-1	TRBJ2-2	TRBD1	few	TGCAGTGCCCAGGGGGGGACAGGGATTAACACCGGGGAGCTGTTTTTT	CSAQGGTGINTGELFF
TRBV29-1	TRBJ2-4	TRBD2	-	TGCAGCGTTGAAGGGACTAGCGACGCCAAGCCTGCCAAAAACATTCAGTACTTC	CSVEGTSDAKPAKNIQYF
TRBV11-3	TRBJ2-7	-	-	TGTGCCAGCAGCTTAGATAGTCAGAGCTCCTACGAGCAGTACTTC	CASSLDSQSSYEQYF
TRBV5-1	TRBJ2-3	TRBD1	few	TGCGCCAGCAGCACACAGGGGGCCTATAGCACAGATACGCAGTATTTT	CASSTQGAYSTDTQYF
TRBV24-1	TRBJ2-5	TRBD1	many	TGTGCCACCAGTGTCCCTCGGGACAGGACGTTGGAGACCCAGTACTTC	CATSVPRDRTLETQYF
TRBV5-4	TRBJ2-3	-	-	TGTGCCAGCAGCTCCGCCGGGACAAGGGCCGCAGATACGCAGTATTTT	CASSSAGTRAADTQYF
TRBV28	TRBJ2-7	TRBD1	many	TGTGCCAGCAGTGCCACAGGGGCGTTTCCCTACGAGCAGTACTTC	CASSATGAFPYEQYF
TRBV27	TRBJ2-5	-	-	TGTGCCAGCAGCGGAGGGCTCCCACGAGAGACCCAGTACTTC	CASSGGLPRETQYF
TRBV7-2	TRBJ2-3	-	-	TGTGCCAGCAGCTCCAACCCAGATACGCAGTATTTT	CASSSNPDTQYF
TRBV6-5	TRBJ1-2	TRBD1	-	TGTGCCAGCAGTACCCGACAGGGAGGAGTAGTCTATGGCTACACCTTC	CASSTRQGGVVYGYTF
TRBV4-3	TRBJ2-3	TRBD2	few	TGCGCCAGCAGCCAAGGTCTAGCGGGGCGTACAGATACGCAGTATTTT	CASSQGLAGRTDTQYF
TRBV27	TRBJ1-1	-	-	TGTGCCAGCAGTTTACTCAAGACGAGGGCTTGGACTGAAGCTTTCTTT	CASSLLKTRAWTEAFF
TRBV7-8	TRBJ2-5	TRBD2	many	TGTGCCAGCAGCCCCCTAGCGGGTATCCAAGAGACCCAGTACTTC	CASSPLAGIQETQYF